Included here is one T cell receptor beta chain sequence, with context. The CDR3 is 17 residues long. Germline V CDR1 and CDR2: MGHRA, YSYEKL. V shed 4 bases, J shed 2 bases, and the junction held 4 bases outside the gene matches. The table came from immunoSEQ multiplex PCR; TCRdb's copy has only in-frame clones and leaves some out. The data hold 99,000 or so clones, with roughly four fifths observed a single time. This record belongs to a study of control samples from healthy donors and cancer patients. Sample: blood. This chain connects TRBV4-1 to TRBJ2-1, with 14 bases that match TRBD2. The receptor's source is a man in his 60s in good health. The DNA of the CDR3 is TGCGCCAGCAGCCGAGGGACTAGCGGGGGCCCCTACAATGAGCAGTTCTTC. Translated, it gives CASSRGTSGGPYNEQFF.